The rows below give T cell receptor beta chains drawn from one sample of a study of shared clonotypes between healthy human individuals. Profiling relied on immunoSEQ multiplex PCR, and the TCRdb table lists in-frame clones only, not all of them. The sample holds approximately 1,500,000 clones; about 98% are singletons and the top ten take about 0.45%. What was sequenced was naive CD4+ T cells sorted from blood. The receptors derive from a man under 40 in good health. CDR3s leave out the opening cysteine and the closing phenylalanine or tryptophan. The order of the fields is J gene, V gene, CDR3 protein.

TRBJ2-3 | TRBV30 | AWRSVGGAVGTDTQY
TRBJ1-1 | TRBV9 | ASSARGQWGTEAF
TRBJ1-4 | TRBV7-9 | ASSLGKEKLF
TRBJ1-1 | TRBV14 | ASSQGMGRDLNTEAF
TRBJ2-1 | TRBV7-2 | ASSLGDAPNEQF
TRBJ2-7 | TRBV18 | ASSPTGTGSYEQY
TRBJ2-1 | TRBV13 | ASSPDQTFYRQF
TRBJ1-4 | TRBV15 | ATSSGQPNEKLF
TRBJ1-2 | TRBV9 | ASSALDRSYGYT
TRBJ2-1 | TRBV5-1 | ASSESIGIPEQF
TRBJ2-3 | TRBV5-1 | ASSQGGPSTDTQY
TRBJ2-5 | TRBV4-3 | ASSLEREWETQY
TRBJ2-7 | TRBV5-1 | ASSYRAKSDEQY
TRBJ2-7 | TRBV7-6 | ASSRGKKNGEQY
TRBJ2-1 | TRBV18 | ASSPMADNEQF
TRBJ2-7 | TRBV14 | ASSTGFYEQY
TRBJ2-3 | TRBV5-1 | ASSLRLAGGRSTDTQY
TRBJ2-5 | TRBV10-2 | ASRDTGKQETQY
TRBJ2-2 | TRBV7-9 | ASTVPPGQGVHGELF
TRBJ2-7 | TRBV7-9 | ASSLESISYEQY
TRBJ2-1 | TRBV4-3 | ASSLEGGWVEQF
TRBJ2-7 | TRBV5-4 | ASSSPGRSSYEQY
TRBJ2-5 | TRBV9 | ASSISSTWTETQY
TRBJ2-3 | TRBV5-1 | ASSRSGTGSDTQY
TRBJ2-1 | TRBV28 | ASSPWGQGRNEQF
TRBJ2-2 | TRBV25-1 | ASSRGSNTGELF
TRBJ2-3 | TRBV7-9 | ASSLASGDLFWGTDTQY
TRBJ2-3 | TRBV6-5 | ASSYNLAGRADTQY
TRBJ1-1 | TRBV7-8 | ASSLVSAGPLNTEAF
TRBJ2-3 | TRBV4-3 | ASSHAGTDTQY
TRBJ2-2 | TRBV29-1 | SVERGRVTGELF
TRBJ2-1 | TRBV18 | ASSPGLAGSISSYNEQF
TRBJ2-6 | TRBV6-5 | ASSSLDRANVLT
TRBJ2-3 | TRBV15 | ATSRASRAGGYTDTQY
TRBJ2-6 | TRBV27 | ASSFLGGRQSSGANVLT
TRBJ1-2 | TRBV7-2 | ASSFPGFYGYT
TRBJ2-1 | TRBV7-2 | ASSFFRRSYNEQF